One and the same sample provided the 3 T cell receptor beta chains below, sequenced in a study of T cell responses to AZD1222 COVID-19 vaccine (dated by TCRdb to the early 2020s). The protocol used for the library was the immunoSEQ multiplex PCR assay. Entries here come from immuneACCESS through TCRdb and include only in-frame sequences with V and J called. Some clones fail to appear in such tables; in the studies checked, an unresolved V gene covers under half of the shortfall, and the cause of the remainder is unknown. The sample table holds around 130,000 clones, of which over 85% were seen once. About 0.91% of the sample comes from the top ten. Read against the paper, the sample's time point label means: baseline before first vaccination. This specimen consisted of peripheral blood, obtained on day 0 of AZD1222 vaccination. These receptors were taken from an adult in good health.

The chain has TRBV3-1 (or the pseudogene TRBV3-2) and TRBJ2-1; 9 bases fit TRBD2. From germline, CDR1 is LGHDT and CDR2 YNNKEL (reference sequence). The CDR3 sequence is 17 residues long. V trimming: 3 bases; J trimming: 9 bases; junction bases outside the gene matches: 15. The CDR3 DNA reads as TGTGCCAGCAGCCAGGGGCCCCTGGAGGGACTAGCCAGTGAGCAGTTCTTC. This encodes CASSQGPLEGLASEQFF.

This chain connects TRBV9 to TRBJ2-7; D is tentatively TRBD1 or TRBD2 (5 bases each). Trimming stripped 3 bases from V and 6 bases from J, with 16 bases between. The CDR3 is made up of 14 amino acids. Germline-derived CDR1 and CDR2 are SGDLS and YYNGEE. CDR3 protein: CASSARQLGVEQYF. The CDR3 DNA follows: TGTGCCAGCAGCGCCCGACAGTTGGGGGTCGAGCAGTACTTC.

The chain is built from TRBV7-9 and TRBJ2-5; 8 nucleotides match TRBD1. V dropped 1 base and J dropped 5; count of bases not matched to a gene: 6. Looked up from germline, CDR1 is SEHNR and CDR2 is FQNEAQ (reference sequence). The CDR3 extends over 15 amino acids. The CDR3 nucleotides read TGTGCCAGCAGCTTAGGGGCAGGGGGCAGGGAGACCCAGTACTTC. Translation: CASSLGAGGRETQYF.